These 13 T cell receptor beta chains were all obtained from the same sample, sequenced in a study of tumor and adjacent non-tumor tissue in lung cancer. The library came from three nested PCR rounds adapted from ARM-PCR protocols. MiXCR, run by TCRdb on the multiplex PCR reads, gives a single entry per CDR3 protein. The table has roughly 140,000 distinct CDR3 sequences, approximately 72% seen once; the top ten hold 18%. RNA was extracted from bulk tissue without any cell sorting. Material for sequencing was lung tumor tissue. These receptors all stem from a man in his 60s with small cell lung cancer.

In this sample, this clonotype turned up a few times. This rearrangement joins TRBV5-4 to TRBJ2-3; 11 bases are shared with TRBD2. V lost 4 bases, J lost 0 bases, and 10 bases stayed unmatched. The germline gives CDR1 SGHNT, CDR2 YYREEE (reference sequence). The CDR3 loop spans 18 amino acids. The chain's CDR3 is CASSGGTSGSLSTDTQYF. CDR3 in DNA: TGTGCCAGCAGCGGGGGGACTAGCGGAAGCCTTAGCACAGATACGCAGTATTTT.

Turning to this clonotype: This may come from a read error, since a much larger clone is one base off. V gene TRBV12-3 or TRBV12-4 combines with J gene TRBJ2-5; 7 positions agree with TRBD2. The CDR3 runs to 13 residues. As DNA, the CDR3 is TGTGCCGGCAGTTTAGCGGGTCGAGAGACCCAGTACTTC. Its translation: CAGSLAGRETQYF.

The chain employs TRBV12-3 or TRBV12-4 and TRBJ2-1; D perhaps matches TRBD2 (6 bases). This CDR3 region has 17 residues. V was trimmed by 6 bases and J by 4 bases, leaving 22 bases between them. DNA for the CDR3: TGTGCCAGCAGCCTTCCCCCTAACGGGAGTTTATACAATGAGCAGTTCTTC. Translated: CASSLPPNGSLYNEQFF.

This clonotype came up a few times. The gene calls are TRBV5-6 and TRBJ1-2; D possibly corresponds to TRBD1 (5 bases). The CDR3 sequence is 14 residues long. Germline CDR1 is SGHDT and CDR2 is YYEEEE. With 4 bases removed from V and 8 bases from J, the gap between germline ends came to 18 bases. CDR3 sequence (DNA): TGTGCCAGCAGCCGTTCCGGGACGGCCCCCGGCTACACCTTC. Its protein product is CASSRSGTAPGYTF.

The chain uses TRBV28 and TRBJ2-3; D gene unclear. This CDR3 spans 12 amino acids. Germline values: CDR1 MDHEN, CDR2 SYDVKM. The V end was cut by 7 bases, the J end by 2 bases, with 7 bases between. The CDR3, as DNA: TGTGCCAGCACAGCACACACAGATACGCAGTATTTT. Its translation: CASTAHTDTQYF. Complete variable domain (other parts from reference TRBV28 and TRBJ2-3): DVKVTQSSRYLVKRTGEKVFLECVQDMDHENMFWYRQDPGLGLRLIYFSYDVKMKEKGDIPEGYSVSREKKERFSLILESASTNQTSMYLCASTAHTDTQYFGPGTRLTVL.

The rearrangement uses TRBV28 and TRBJ1-1, with D maybe TRBD1 (6 bases). The CDR3 has 15 residues. Germline loops: CDR1 MDHEN, CDR2 SYDVKM. V lost 2 bases, J lost 0 bases, and 10 bases lay in between. The CDR3 sequence: CASSLAQGLNTEAFF. In DNA form, the CDR3 reads TGTGCCAGCAGTTTAGCGCAGGGGCTGAACACTGAAGCTTTCTTT. Full variable domain (missing parts from reference TRBV28 and TRBJ1-1): DVKVTQSSRYLVKRTGEKVFLECVQDMDHENMFWYRQDPGLGLRLIYFSYDVKMKEKGDIPEGYSVSREKKERFSLILESASTNQTSMYLCASSLAQGLNTEAFFGQGTRLTVV.

This clonotype appeared a few times. V and J are TRBV20-1 and TRBJ2-1; 11 bases align to TRBD2. The CDR3 is 13 residues long. Germline V gene data show CDR1 as DFQATT and CDR2 as SNEGSKA (reference sequence). V lost 2 bases and J lost 14; bases outside the gene matches: 8. The chain's CDR3 is CSARSSGRAREFF. DNA of the CDR3: TGCAGTGCTAGAAGTAGCGGGAGGGCAAGGGAGTTCTTC.

About this clonotype itself: The missing conserved phenylalanine or tryptophan at the end of this CDR3 makes a read error likely. The V call is TRBV11-2, the J call TRBJ1-4, with D unclear. The germline V gene encodes CDR1 SGHAT and CDR2 FQNNGV. Between the trimmed V and J ends, which lost 9 bases and 10 bases, there was a span of 24 bases. The CDR3 totals 15 residues. In DNA, the CDR3 is TGTGCCAGTCGCTCTCAGTCGAACCCGGGGAGAAAACTGTTTCTT. The encoded protein is CASRSQSNPGRKLFL.

The chain has TRBV6-1 and TRBJ1-2; D might be TRBD1 (5 bases). The CDR3 has 16 residues. Germline V gives CDR1 MNHNS, CDR2 SASEGT. V lost 5 bases and J 4 bases, leaving 20 bases between the germline ends. The CDR3 DNA reads as TGTGCCAGCAGTCCTGGGGGTGTGCAGGGCGCCTATGGCTACACCTTC. Its translation is CASSPGGVQGAYGYTF.

The chain combines TRBV20-1 with TRBJ2-1; TRBD1 matches 7 bases. Germline CDR1 and CDR2: DFQATT and SNEGSKA (reference sequence). J gave up 5 bases and V 8 bases, and 3 bases lay outside the gene matches. This CDR3 is built from 11 residues. In DNA form, the CDR3 reads TGCAGTATACAGGGGAACAATGAGCAGTTCTTC. This sequence encodes CSIQGNNEQFF.

As concerns this clonotype: No conserved phenylalanine or tryptophan is present at the end of the CDR3, so a read error is the likely explanation. The chain has TRBV20-1 and TRBJ1-2; 9 positions agree with TRBD1. CDR1 is DFQATT, CDR2 SNEGSKA, per germline (reference sequence). CDR3 length equals 14 residues. With 1 base clipped from V and 3 bases from J, the junction kept 3 bases outside the gene matches. The CDR3 protein is CSARVRDRDYGYTL. The CDR3 nucleotides are TGCAGTGCTAGAGTCCGGGACAGGGACTATGGCTACACCCTC.

The count of this clonotype is one. This chain joins TRBV20-1 and TRBJ2-2, with D perhaps matching TRBD1 or TRBD2 (6 bases each). CDR3 length: 13 residues. Germline V CDR1 and CDR2: DFQATT, SNEGSKA (reference sequence). The CDR3: CTVAGSGARELFF. The CDR3 DNA sequence: TGCACTGTAGCAGGGTCGGGGGCCCGGGAGCTGTTTTTT.

A note on this clonotype: The conserved phenylalanine or tryptophan is not found at the CDR3 terminus, so this likely reflects a read error. The chain couples TRBV6-1 to TRBJ1-5; no definite D call. The CDR3 contains 14 residues. Germline V gene lookup returns CDR1 MNHNS and CDR2 SASEGT. V lost 2 bases, J lost 5 bases, and 10 bases lay in between. The CDR3 nucleotides read TGTGCCAGCAGTGAAATCAGAGGAGATCAGCCCCAGCATCTT. It translates to CASSEIRGDQPQHL.